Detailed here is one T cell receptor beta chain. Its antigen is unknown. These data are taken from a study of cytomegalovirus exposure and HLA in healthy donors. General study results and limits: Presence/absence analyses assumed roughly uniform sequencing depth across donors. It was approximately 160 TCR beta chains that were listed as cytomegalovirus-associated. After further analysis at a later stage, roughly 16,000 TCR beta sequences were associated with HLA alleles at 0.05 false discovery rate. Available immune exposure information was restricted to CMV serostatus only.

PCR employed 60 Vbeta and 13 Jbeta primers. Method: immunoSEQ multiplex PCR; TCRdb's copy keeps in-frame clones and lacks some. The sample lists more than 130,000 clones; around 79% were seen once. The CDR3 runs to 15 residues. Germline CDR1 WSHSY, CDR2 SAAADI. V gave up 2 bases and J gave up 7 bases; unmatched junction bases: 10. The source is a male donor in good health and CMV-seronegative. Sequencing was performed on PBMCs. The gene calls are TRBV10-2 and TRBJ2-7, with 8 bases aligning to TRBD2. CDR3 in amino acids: CASSEEVAGWVEQYF. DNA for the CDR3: TGCGCCAGCAGTGAGGAGGTAGCGGGATGGGTGGAGCAGTACTTC.